A single sample gave rise to the 29 T cell receptor beta chains below, sequenced in a study of shared clonotypes between healthy human individuals (dated by TCRdb to 2020 to 2022). The library was prepared using the immunoSEQ multiplex PCR assay. TCRdb provides this immuneACCESS table in a form limited to in-frame rearrangements. Some clones are lacking; in checked studies, under half of them reflect an unresolved V gene, and why the rest are absent is not known. This sample holds over a million clones; around three quarters were observed only once. The top ten hold 0.5% to 0.6% of the sample. The specimen sequenced was memory CD4+ T cells from PBMCs. The cell subset or site label for this specimen denotes: CD45RA-negative fraction. All receptors come from a man aged 18 to 30 in good health. Some clones in this sample may be carry-over from other donors' samples.

The rearrangement joins TRBV7-2 to TRBJ2-2; the D is unclear. Trimming took 1 base from V and 1 from J, leaving 10 bases between them. The CDR3 length is 16 residues. From germline, CDR1 is SGHTA and CDR2 FQGNSA. CDR3 DNA: TGTGCCAGCAGCTTAGATCCACCCCAGAACACCGGGGAGCTGTTTTTT. Protein: CASSLDPPQNTGELFF. Together with reference TRBV7-2 and TRBJ2-2, the CDR3 gives the full variable domain: GAGVSQSPSNKVTEKGKDVELRCDPISGHTALYWYRQSLGQGLEFLIYFQGNSAPDKSGLPSDRFSAERTGGSVSTLTIQRTQQEDSAVYLCASSLDPPQNTGELFFGEGSRLTVL.

The V call is TRBV28, the J call TRBJ2-1, with 11 bases identical to TRBD2. CDR3 length equals 16 residues. J lost 8 bases, V lost 5 bases, and 11 bases had no gene match. Germline V gene sequence: CDR1 MDHEN, CDR2 SYDVKM. The CDR3 DNA reads as TGTGCCAGCAGTCCAGGACTAGCGGGCCTCCGGGATGAGCAGTTCTTC. As protein: CASSPGLAGLRDEQFF. The full variable domain, its missing parts supplied by reference TRBV28 and TRBJ2-1, is DVKVTQSSRYLVKRTGEKVFLECVQDMDHENMFWYRQDPGLGLRLIYFSYDVKMKEKGDIPEGYSVSREKKERFSLILESASTNQTSMYLCASSPGLAGLRDEQFFGPGTRLTVL.

The J gene is TRBJ1-2, the V gene TRBV2; maybe TRBD1 (6 bases). Germline V gene lookup returns CDR1 SNHLY and CDR2 FYNNEI. The CDR3 totals 14 residues. Between the trimmed V and J ends, which lost 7 bases and 3 bases, there was a span of 15 bases. CDR3: CASMGVEGDYGYTF. CDR3 bases: TGTGCCAGCATGGGCGTGGAGGGGGACTATGGCTACACCTTC.

V and J are TRBV7-2 and TRBJ1-1, with no clear D. The V gene's germline CDR1 is SGHTA and CDR2 FQGNSA. The V gene lost 5 bases and the J gene lost 4 bases, with 14 bases spanning the gap. This CDR3 contains 14 residues. In DNA form, the CDR3 reads TGTGCCAGCAGCGTCCTTTCGGGGAGCACTGAAGCTTTCTTT. Translation gives CASSVLSGSTEAFF. Full variable domain (missing parts from reference TRBV7-2 and TRBJ1-1): GAGVSQSPSNKVTEKGKDVELRCDPISGHTALYWYRQSLGQGLEFLIYFQGNSAPDKSGLPSDRFSAERTGGSVSTLTIQRTQQEDSAVYLCASSVLSGSTEAFFGQGTRLTVV.

V and J are TRBV5-4 and TRBJ2-3, with D perhaps TRBD1 or TRBD2 (5 bases each). CDR1 is SGHNT and CDR2 is YYREEE in the germline V gene (reference sequence). There are 13 residues in the CDR3. V was cut by 4 bases and J by 6 bases, with 12 bases left in between. The DNA of the CDR3 is TGTGCCAGCAGCCCCCCGGGGCCTGATACGCAGTATTTT. Amino acids: CASSPPGPDTQYF.

This clone showed up just a few times. Other DNA sequences from this sample encode an identical CDR3 as well. V usage is TRBV20-1 and J usage is TRBJ1-2; D ambiguous. Germline values: CDR1 DFQATT, CDR2 SNEGSKA (reference sequence). CDR3 length: 8 residues. Trimming cost V 3 bases and J 7 bases, with 0 bases left between them. The CDR3 region is CSASGYTF. CDR3 coding DNA: TGCAGTGCTAGTGGCTACACCTTC.

J is TRBJ2-3 and V is TRBV6-5; D possibly corresponds to TRBD1 (6 bases). The germline V and J ends were trimmed by 2 bases and 3 bases, with 12 bases remaining between them. Germline V lookup: CDR1 MNHEY, CDR2 SVGAGI. This CDR3 spans 15 amino acids. Here the CDR3 reads CASSYRTAQTDTQYF. In nucleotides, the CDR3 is TGTGCCAGCAGTTACCGGACAGCACAAACAGATACGCAGTATTTT.

This chain uses TRBV13 with TRBJ1-3; D is unclear. The CDR3 contains 14 residues. Germline V gene data show CDR1 as PRHDT and CDR2 as FYEKMQ (reference sequence). V was pared by 5 bases and J by 2 bases, with 10 bases between. Written as DNA, the CDR3 is TGTGCCAGCAGCCCCCGGCTTCCTGGAAACACCATATATTTT. Translated: CASSPRLPGNTIYF. Using reference TRBV13 and TRBJ1-3 for the parts outside the CDR3, the full variable domain is AAGVIQSPRHLIKEKRETATLKCYPIPRHDTVYWYQQGPGQDPQFLISFYEKMQSDKGSIPDRFSAQQFSDYHSELNMSSLELGDSALYFCASSPRLPGNTIYFGEGSWLTVV.

The chain combines TRBV6-1 with TRBJ1-5; 9 bases line up with TRBD1. V was pared by 5 bases and J by 5 bases, with 7 bases of the junction left unmatched. The CDR3 is made up of 15 amino acids. Per the germline V gene, CDR1 is MNHNS and CDR2 is SASEGT. The CDR3 reads CASSRTGDNYQPQHF. CDR3 bases: TGTGCCAGCAGTAGGACAGGGGATAATTATCAGCCCCAGCATTTT.

V usage is TRBV27 and J usage is TRBJ2-1, with D perhaps TRBD2 (6 bases). CDR1 MNHEY and CDR2 SMNVEV come from the germline V gene (reference sequence). The CDR3 has 16 amino acids. The germline V and J ends were trimmed by 5 bases and 0 bases, with 14 bases remaining between them. The CDR3 is CASSRAAGSSYNEQFF. DNA for the CDR3: TGTGCCAGCAGTCGGGCAGCGGGTAGCTCCTACAATGAGCAGTTCTTC.

The chain uses TRBV9 and TRBJ2-5, with D perhaps matching TRBD1 (6 bases). Trimming cost V 4 bases and J 4 bases, with 14 bases left between them. Germline V gene data show CDR1 as SGDLS and CDR2 as YYNGEE. The CDR3 has 14 amino acids. CDR3 sequence: CASSRRDIGETQYF. CDR3 nucleotides: TGTGCCAGCAGCCGCCGGGACATAGGAGAGACCCAGTACTTC.

The chain is built from TRBV2 and TRBJ2-3, with D uncertain. Trimming left V 11 bases short and J 0 bases short, with 12 bases between. The CDR3 has 13 residues. The V gene's germline CDR1 is SNHLY and CDR2 FYNNEI. The CDR3 protein is CASNVISTDTQYF. Here the CDR3 DNA reads TGTGCCTCAAACGTTATTAGCACAGATACGCAGTATTTT. The full variable domain, with the rest looked up from reference TRBV2 and TRBJ2-3, is EPEVTQTPSHQVTQMGQEVILRCVPISNHLYFYWYRQILGQKVEFLVSFYNNEISEKSEIFDDQFSVERPDGSNFTLKIRSTKLEDSAMYFCASNVISTDTQYFGPGTRLTVL.

J is TRBJ2-5 and V is TRBV28, with D perhaps matching TRBD1 (5 bases). The CDR3 has 13 amino acids. Germline loops: CDR1 MDHEN, CDR2 SYDVKM. The V and J ends lost 5 bases and 5 bases respectively, with 12 bases between them. The CDR3 DNA reads as TGTGCCAGCAGTAGACAGTTGGATGAGACCCAGTACTTC. This encodes CASSRQLDETQYF.

The rearrangement joins TRBV30 to TRBJ2-1; D unresolved. From germline, CDR1 is GTSNPN and CDR2 SVGIG (reference sequence). This CDR3 is built from 13 residues. V was cut by 2 bases and J by 7 bases, with 12 bases left in between. As DNA, the CDR3 is TGTGCCTGGAGTCGCTCTCTGCCTAATGAGCAGTTCTTC. It specifies CAWSRSLPNEQFF.

Of note for this clone: It differs at one base from a far larger clone, so likely a read error. The chain employs TRBV7-8 and TRBJ2-7; TRBD2 aligns across 11 bases. After removal of 6 bases from V and 0 bases from J, the junction contained 4 bases not matched to a gene. The CDR3 covers 15 residues. Germline CDR1 and CDR2: SGHVS and FQNEAQ. The CDR3 DNA follows: TGTGCCAGCAGACTTAGCGGGAGGGCCTCCTACGAGCAGTACTTC. Translation: CASRLSGRASYEQYF.

The chain links TRBV6-5 to TRBJ2-7; possible D gene TRBD2, 6 bases. Between the trimmed V and J ends, which lost 6 bases and 6 bases, there was a span of 15 bases. Germline V lookup: CDR1 MNHEY, CDR2 SVGAGI. This CDR3 contains 13 residues. The CDR3 protein is CASRMGLASEQYF. The CDR3 DNA is TGTGCCAGCAGGATGGGACTGGCCTCCGAGCAGTACTTC.

This chain links TRBV5-1 with TRBJ1-1, with 7 bases matching TRBD1. Germline loops: CDR1 SGHRS, CDR2 YFSETQ. The J segment lost 8 bases and the V segment lost 0 bases, leaving 1 base of the junction unmatched. The CDR3 runs 12 residues. The CDR3: CASSLGGQEAFF. The CDR3 nucleotides are TGCGCCAGCAGCTTGGGGGGACAGGAAGCTTTCTTT.

This chain links TRBV27 with TRBJ2-7, with D perhaps TRBD1 (5 bases). Germline CDR1 is MNHEY and CDR2 is SMNVEV (reference sequence). This CDR3 region has 14 residues. Trimming pared 6 bases from V and 3 bases from J, leaving 15 bases between. CDR3 sequence reads: CASRTTEIDYEQYF. DNA for the CDR3: TGTGCCAGCAGAACGACAGAAATAGACTACGAGCAGTACTTC.

The V call is TRBV28, the J call TRBJ2-7; TRBD2 aligns across 10 bases. There are 17 residues in the CDR3. From germline, CDR1 is MDHEN and CDR2 SYDVKM. After removal of 2 bases from V and 7 bases from J, the junction contained 14 bases not matched to a gene. The CDR3 DNA reads as TGTGCCAGCAGTTTAACCACGGCTAGCGGGAGCCGTTGGGAGCAGTACTTC. Protein product: CASSLTTASGSRWEQYF.

The V call is TRBV30, the J call TRBJ2-2; 7 bases line up with TRBD1. V shed 1 base, J shed 7 bases, and the junction held 3 bases outside the gene matches. The CDR3 consists of 13 residues. The germline gives CDR1 GTSNPN, CDR2 SVGIG (reference sequence). The CDR3 sequence: CAWSEGGHGELFF. The CDR3 bases are TGTGCCTGGAGTGAAGGGGGCCACGGGGAGCTGTTTTTT.

The chain carries TRBV7-3 and TRBJ2-3; 8 nucleotides match TRBD2. Unmatched junction bases numbered 1, after V lost 2 bases and J lost 0 bases. Germline V lookup: CDR1 SGHTA, CDR2 FQGTGA. The CDR3 extends over 15 amino acids. CDR3 nucleotides: TGTGCCAGCAGCTTAGCGGGAGGTAGCACAGATACGCAGTATTTT. Translating it yields CASSLAGGSTDTQYF.

The chain carries TRBV11-2 and TRBJ1-4, with D tentatively TRBD1 (5 bases). The CDR3 runs 15 residues. With 0 bases removed from V and 0 bases from J, the gap between germline ends came to 5 bases. Per the germline V gene, CDR1 is SGHAT and CDR2 is FQNNGV. The CDR3, as DNA: TGTGCCAGCAGCTTAGAGGGGGCAACTAATGAAAAACTGTTTTTT. Amino acids: CASSLEGATNEKLFF.

V is TRBV4-1 and J is TRBJ1-1, with D maybe TRBD1 (6 bases). Germline CDR1 reads MGHRA; CDR2 reads YSYEKL. The CDR3 has 15 residues. V lost 3 bases to trimming and J lost 5 bases, with 16 bases between them. CDR3 in DNA: TGCGCCAGCAGCCATTTGGGAAGGGGGAAGACTGAAGCTTTCTTT. This sequence encodes CASSHLGRGKTEAFF.

The sample holds a few counts of this clone. The V call is TRBV5-1, the J call TRBJ2-1, with 9 bases identical to TRBD2. The germline CDR1 and CDR2 sequences are SGHRS and YFSETQ. This CDR3 is 15 amino acids long. The junction had 6 bases not matched to a gene; V was cut back by 6 bases and J by 2 bases. This chain's CDR3 is CASTVAGETYNEQFF. The DNA for the CDR3 is TGCGCCAGCACCGTAGCGGGAGAGACCTACAATGAGCAGTTCTTC.

Note on this clone: The junction and the germline gene differ at one end; a read error may be behind it. This chain uses TRBV19 with TRBJ1-5; D is possibly TRBD1 (6 bases). Germline-derived CDR1 and CDR2 are LNHDA and SQIVND (reference sequence). CDR3 length equals 14 residues. The CDR3, as DNA: TGTGCCAGTAGTGTAGACAGGTTCGGTCAGCCCCAGCATTTT. It translates to CASSVDRFGQPQHF. The full variable domain, completed using reference TRBV19 and TRBJ1-5, is DGGITQSPKYLFRKEGQNVTLSCEQNLNHDAMYWYRQDPGQGLRLIYYSQIVNDFQKGDIAEGYSVSREKKESFPLTVTSAQKNPTAFYLCASSVDRFGQPQHFGDGTRLSIL.

This clone came up a few times. The rearrangement links TRBV10-3 to TRBJ1-4; 12 bases map to TRBD1. Germline CDR1 is ENHRY and CDR2 is SYGVKD. With V trimmed by 3 bases and J by 8 bases, 1 base remained unmatched. CDR3 length: 14 amino acids. The CDR3 loop is CAISDGTGGEKLFF. The DNA of the CDR3 is TGTGCCATCAGTGACGGGACAGGGGGCGAAAAACTGTTTTTT.

The rearrangement uses TRBV28 and TRBJ1-4, with D perhaps TRBD1 (5 bases). From germline, CDR1 is MDHEN and CDR2 SYDVKM. This CDR3 is built from 15 residues. Between the trimmed V and J ends, which lost 4 bases and 7 bases, there was a span of 16 bases. The CDR3 loop reads CASSSPMGGSEKLFF. DNA for the CDR3: TGTGCCAGCAGTTCCCCTATGGGGGGGAGTGAAAAACTGTTTTTT.

The chain carries TRBV5-1 and TRBJ2-5; 7 bases are shared with TRBD1. The CDR3 consists of 14 residues. V lost 5 bases to trimming and J lost 4 bases; unmatched junction nucleotides: 8. Germline CDR1 SGHRS, CDR2 YFSETQ. Written as DNA, the CDR3 is TGCGCCAGCAGAGCCGGACAGGAAGTAGAGACCCAGTACTTC. Protein product: CASRAGQEVETQYF.

Comment on this clone: This likely reflects a read error, since a far larger clone is one base away. The J gene is TRBJ1-5, the V gene TRBV6-6; 7 bases match TRBD1. The CDR3 loop spans 15 amino acids. The germline gives CDR1 MNHNY, CDR2 SVGAGI (reference sequence). Losses at the gene ends were 7 bases for V and 7 bases for J; bases not matched to a gene: 13. The CDR3 reads CASNPPGRGVQPQHF. CDR3 bases: TGTGCCAGCAATCCACCCGGCAGGGGGGTGCAGCCCCAGCATTTT.